This T cell receptor beta chain was captured in a study of blood T cell repertoires in COVID-19. Overall study: Spain, Italy and the United States supplied samples that represented acute and convalescent COVID-19. T cells, B-cell-depleted T cells, or PBMCs supplied cDNA or gDNA.

Per the original methods: For nucleated cells, counts were estimated from reference gene primer amplification. Data came from immunoSEQ multiplex PCR; TCRdb stores just in-frame clones and leaves some out. D and trimming come from the DNA, and the V and J calls and clone size come from that table. The table lists 60,000 to 65,000 clones, roughly 82% of them singletons, with less than 6.5% in the top ten. In germline, CDR1 is SGHTA, CDR2 FQGNSA. Trimming cost V 5 bases and J 2 bases; bases outside gene matches: 17. This CDR3 comprises 18 residues. The specimen sequenced was peripheral blood. The chain has TRBV7-2 and TRBJ1-1; TRBD1 aligns across 7 bases. The clonotype comes from a woman in her sixties with acute or convalescent COVID-19. The CDR3 bases are TGTGCCAGCAGCCCGGCGGGGTGGGACAGTCTACCTAACACTGAAGCTTTCTTT. It specifies CASSPAGWDSLPNTEAFF.